One T cell receptor beta chain is described in this entry. At one boundary the junction diverges from the germline segment, which might be a read error. The CDR3 runs 20 residues. Looked up from germline, CDR1 is SSHAT and CDR2 is FNYEAQ (reference sequence). This sample stems from a study of identical twins. TCRdb redid the calling of the 5' RACE reads with MiXCR, one entry per CDR3 protein. The profile shows around 250,000 distinct CDR3 sequences, approximately 8.3% of them singletons. A further study also used this sample, focusing on yellow fever vaccine responses in identical twins.

Material: CD8+ T cells sorted from blood. J is TRBJ2-5 and V is TRBV7-7, with 8 positions matching TRBD1. The sequence was collected from a woman younger than 30 in good health. For the CDR3, the DNA is TGTGCTAGCAGCTTAGACTCTCTTGGGAAGCCAGGGGGCCTAGAAGAGACCCAGTACTTC. It specifies CASSLDSLGKPGGLEETQYF. Filled out from reference TRBV7-7 and TRBJ2-5, the complete variable domain reads GAGVSQSPRYKVTKRGQDVTLRCDPISSHATLYWYQQALGQGPEFLTYFNYEAQPDKSGLPSDRFSAERPEGSISTLTIQRTEQRDSAMYRCASSLDSLGKPGGLEETQYFGPGTRLLVL.